This is a list of T cell receptor beta chains from one sample in a study of cytomegalovirus exposure and HLA in healthy donors. Sequencing was performed with immunoSEQ multiplex PCR; in TCRdb, only in-frame clones are kept and a portion is missing. The sample has roughly 130,000 clones; approximately 86% are singletons. The sequenced sample consisted of PBMCs. These receptor sequences come from a woman aged 40 to 50 in good health and CMV-seronegative. The CDR3 runs from the conserved cysteine through the conserved F or W. The D gene is left open where the match is weak. Clone size appears in some rows only: once, few, many, or a class for an expanded clone.

CDR3 | DNA | J | V | size | D
CASSVRGRGTEAFF | TGTGCCAGTAGTGTCAGGGGGCGCGGCACTGAAGCTTTCTTT | TRBJ1-1 | TRBV19 | few | TRBD1
CASSLEGGHYGYTF | TGTGCCAGCAGCTTAGAAGGGGGCCACTATGGCTACACCTTC | TRBJ1-2 | TRBV7-9 | - | TRBD1
CASSQQARSNTIYF | TGTGCCAGCAGCCAACAAGCTCGATCAAACACCATATATTTT | TRBJ1-3 | TRBV14 | - | -
CSVGYRGQETQYF | TGCAGCGTTGGATACAGGGGTCAAGAGACCCAGTACTTC | TRBJ2-5 | TRBV29-1 | - | TRBD1
CASTQGATSREQYF | TGTGCCAGCACCCAGGGGGCGACTAGCAGGGAGCAGTACTTC | TRBJ2-5 | TRBV6-5 | - | -
CASRPRDIGYEQYF | TGTGCCAGCAGACCCCGGGACATTGGCTACGAGCAGTACTTC | TRBJ2-7 | TRBV6-5 | - | -
CASSAQAGGPVSDTQYF | TGTGCCAGCAGCGCTCAAGCGGGAGGGCCTGTTTCAGATACGCAGTATTTT | TRBJ2-3 | TRBV9 | - | TRBD2
CASSLGGTSGSGANVLTF | TGTGCCAGCAGCTTAGGTGGGACTAGCGGCTCTGGGGCCAACGTCCTGACTTTC | TRBJ2-6 | TRBV11-2 | - | TRBD2
CASSVAPGLAGTGELFF | TGTGCCAGCAGCGTAGCTCCGGGACTAGCGGGAACCGGGGAGCTGTTTTTT | TRBJ2-2 | TRBV9 | - | TRBD2
CASSSLGRAGSTIYF | TGCGCCAGCAGCTCCCTAGGCAGAGCTGGAAGCACCATATATTTT | TRBJ1-3 | TRBV5-1 | - | -
CASSLGGFEAFF | TGTGCCAGCAGCTTAGGAGGGTTTGAAGCTTTCTTT | TRBJ1-1 | TRBV7-9 | - | -
CASSKDRVYNEQFF | TGTGCCAGTAGTAAAGATCGGGTCTACAATGAGCAGTTCTTC | TRBJ2-1 | TRBV19 | few | -
CASRISGNGGNEQFF | TGTGCCAGCAGGATTAGCGGGAACGGTGGGAATGAGCAGTTCTTC | TRBJ2-1 | TRBV5-4 | - | TRBD2
CASSLSGDTDTQYF | TGCGCCAGCAGTCTTAGCGGGGACACAGATACGCAGTATTTT | TRBJ2-3 | TRBV4-1 | - | TRBD2
CASSLWTGRGLHEQFF | TGTGCCAGCAGTTTATGGACGGGAAGAGGGCTTCATGAGCAGTTCTTC | TRBJ2-1 | TRBV28 | - | -
CASSLTMTGSSPLHF | TGTGCCAGCAGTTTAACGATGACAGGTAGCTCACCCCTCCACTTT | TRBJ1-6 | TRBV27 | - | -
CASSYPRVAGETQYF | TGTGCCAGCAGCTACCCGAGGGTGGCGGGAGAGACCCAGTACTTC | TRBJ2-5 | TRBV11-1 | - | -
CATRLIATGGELFF | TGTGCCACCCGACTCATAGCGACAGGCGGGGAGCTGTTTTTT | TRBJ2-2 | TRBV19 | once | -
CASSSGAGGRGNQPQHF | TGTGCCAGCAGCTCGGGGGCAGGGGGCCGGGGTAATCAGCCCCAGCATTTT | TRBJ1-5 | TRBV5-8 | - | TRBD1
CASSLGLAGGTYEQYF | TGTGCCAGCAGCCTGGGACTAGCGGGAGGCACCTACGAGCAGTACTTC | TRBJ2-7 | TRBV5-5 | - | TRBD2
CASSYPLDNEQFF | TGTGCCAGCAGTTACCCGTTAGACAATGAGCAGTTCTTC | TRBJ2-1 | TRBV6-6 | - | -
CASVGQGAYTEAFF | TGTGCCAGCGTGGGGCAGGGGGCATACACTGAAGCTTTCTTT | TRBJ1-1 | TRBV2 | - | TRBD1
CASSVGLLDNEQFF | TGTGCCAGCAGCGTAGGGCTCTTGGACAATGAGCAGTTCTTC | TRBJ2-1 | TRBV9 | - | -
CSSSLMRGSVAYNEQFF | TGTTCCAGCAGCTTAATGCGCGGGAGCGTCGCCTACAATGAGCAGTTCTTC | TRBJ2-1 | TRBV7-9 | - | TRBD2
CASSVGQGNTGELFF | TGTGCCAGCAGCGTAGGACAGGGGAACACCGGGGAGCTGTTTTTT | TRBJ2-2 | TRBV9 | - | TRBD1
CASSLLAGGHYEQYF | TGCGCCAGCAGCCTTTTAGCGGGGGGCCACTACGAGCAGTACTTC | TRBJ2-7 | TRBV4-1 | few | TRBD2
CAISGGGSSGSGPTDTQYF | TGTGCCATCAGTGGTGGCGGGAGTAGCGGGAGTGGGCCGACAGATACGCAGTATTTT | TRBJ2-3 | TRBV10-3 | - | TRBD2
CASSPQETSGAYNEQFF | TGCGCCAGCAGCCCTCAGGAGACTAGCGGAGCCTACAATGAGCAGTTCTTC | TRBJ2-1 | TRBV4-1 | - | TRBD2
CASRRLSEAFF | TGTGCCAGCAGGAGATTGTCTGAAGCTTTCTTT | TRBJ1-1 | TRBV7-9 | - | -
CASSSDRNTEAFF | TGTGCTAGCAGCTCGGACAGGAACACTGAAGCTTTCTTT | TRBJ1-1 | TRBV7-7 | few | -
CASSLLRTETQYF | TGTGCCAGCAGCTTACTGAGAACAGAGACCCAGTACTTC | TRBJ2-5 | TRBV7-8 | - | -